The sequence of this TCR beta chain was determined in a study of T cell responses to AZD1222 COVID-19 vaccine. Study-wide results and limits: Among AZD1222 vaccinees, only six or seven were seropositive at baseline. Most donors were white British, females outnumbered males, and clonal diversity was possibly underestimated.

Assay used: immunoSEQ multiplex PCR; TCRdb lists only in-frame clones, some missing. The sample lists fewer than 90,000 clones; roughly 87% were seen once. To note about this clone: What it recognizes is unknown.

Trimming at V came to 5 bases and at J to 8 bases, leaving 3 bases not matched to a gene. Germline CDR1 and CDR2: SGDLS and YYNGEE. This CDR3 is 12 amino acids long. The clonotype comes from an adult in good health. This material consisted of peripheral blood, taken on day 0 of AZD1222 vaccination. The rearrangement uses TRBV9 and TRBJ2-1, with 8 bases aligning to TRBD1. The CDR3 protein is CASSTGGDEQFF. In DNA form, the CDR3 reads TGTGCCAGCAGTACAGGGGGAGATGAGCAGTTCTTC. Full variable domain (rest looked up from reference TRBV9 and TRBJ2-1): DSGVTQTPKHLITATGQRVTLRCSPRSGDLSVYWYQQSLDQGLQFLIQYYNGEERAKGNILERFSAQQFPDLHSELNLSSLELGDSALYFCASSTGGDEQFFGPGTRLTVL.